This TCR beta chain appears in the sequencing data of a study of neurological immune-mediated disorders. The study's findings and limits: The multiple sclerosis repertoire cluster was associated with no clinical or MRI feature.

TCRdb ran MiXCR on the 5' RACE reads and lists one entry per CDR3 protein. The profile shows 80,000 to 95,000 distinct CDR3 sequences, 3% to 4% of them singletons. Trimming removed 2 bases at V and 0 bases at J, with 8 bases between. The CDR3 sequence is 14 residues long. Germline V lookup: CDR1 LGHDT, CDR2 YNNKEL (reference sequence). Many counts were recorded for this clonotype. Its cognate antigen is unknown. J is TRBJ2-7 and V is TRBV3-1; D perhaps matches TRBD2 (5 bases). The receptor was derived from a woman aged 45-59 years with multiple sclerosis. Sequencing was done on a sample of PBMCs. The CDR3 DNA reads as TGTGCCAGCAGCCAACGGGGTAGCTCCTACGAGCAGTACTTC. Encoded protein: CASSQRGSSYEQYF.